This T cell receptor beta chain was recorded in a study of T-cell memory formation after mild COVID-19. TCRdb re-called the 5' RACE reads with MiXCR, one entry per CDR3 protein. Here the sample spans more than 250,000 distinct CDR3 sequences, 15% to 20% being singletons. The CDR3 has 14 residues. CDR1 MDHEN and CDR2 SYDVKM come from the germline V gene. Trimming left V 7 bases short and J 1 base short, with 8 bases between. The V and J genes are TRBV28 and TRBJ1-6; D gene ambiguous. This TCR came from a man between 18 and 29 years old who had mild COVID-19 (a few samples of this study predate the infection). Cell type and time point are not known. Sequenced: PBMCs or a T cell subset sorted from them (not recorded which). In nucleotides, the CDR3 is TGTGCCAGCATCCACGGTTCCTATAATTCACCCCTCCACTTT. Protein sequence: CASIHGSYNSPLHF.